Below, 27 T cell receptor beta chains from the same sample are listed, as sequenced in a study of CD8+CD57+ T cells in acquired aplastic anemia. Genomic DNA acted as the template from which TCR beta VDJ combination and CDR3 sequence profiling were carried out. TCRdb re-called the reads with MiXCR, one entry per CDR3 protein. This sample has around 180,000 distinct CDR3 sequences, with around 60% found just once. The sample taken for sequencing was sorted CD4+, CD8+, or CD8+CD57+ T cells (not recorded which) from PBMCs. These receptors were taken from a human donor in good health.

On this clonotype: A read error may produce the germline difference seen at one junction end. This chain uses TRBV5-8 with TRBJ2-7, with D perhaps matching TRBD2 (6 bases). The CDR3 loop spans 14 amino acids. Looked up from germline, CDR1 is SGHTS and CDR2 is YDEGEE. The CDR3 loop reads CASSFSGPVYEQHF. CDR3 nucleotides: TGTGCCAGCAGCTTCAGCGGGCCAGTATACGAGCAGCACTTC.

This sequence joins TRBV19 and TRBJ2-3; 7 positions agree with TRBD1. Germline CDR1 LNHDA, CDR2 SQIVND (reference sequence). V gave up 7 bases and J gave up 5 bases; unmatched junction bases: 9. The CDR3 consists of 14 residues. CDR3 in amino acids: CASKRQGGGDTQYF. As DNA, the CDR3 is TGTGCCAGTAAAAGACAGGGCGGTGGAGATACGCAGTATTTT.

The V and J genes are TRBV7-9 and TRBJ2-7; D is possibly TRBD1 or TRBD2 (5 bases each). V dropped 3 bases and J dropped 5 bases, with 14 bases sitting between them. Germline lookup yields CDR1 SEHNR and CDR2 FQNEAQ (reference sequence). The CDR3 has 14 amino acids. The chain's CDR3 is CASSFSRGMNEQYF. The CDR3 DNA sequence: TGTGCCAGCAGCTTTTCGAGGGGCATGAACGAGCAGTACTTC.

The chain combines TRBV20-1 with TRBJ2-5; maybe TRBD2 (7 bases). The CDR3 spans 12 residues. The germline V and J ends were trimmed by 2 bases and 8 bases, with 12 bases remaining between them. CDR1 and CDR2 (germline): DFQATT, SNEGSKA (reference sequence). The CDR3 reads CSARPGGQTQYF. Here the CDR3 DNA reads TGCAGTGCTAGACCCGGGGGGCAAACCCAGTACTTC.

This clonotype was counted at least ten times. CDR3 protein: CSADGTSGTNSYNEQFF. The CDR3 DNA is TGCAGTGCTGACGGGACTAGCGGGACAAACTCCTACAATGAGCAGTTCTTC. The chain carries TRBV20-1 and TRBJ2-1; 13 bases map to TRBD2. Per the germline V gene, CDR1 is DFQATT and CDR2 is SNEGSKA (reference sequence). The CDR3 contains 17 residues. Trimming removed 5 bases from V and 0 bases from J; junction bases left unmatched: 7.

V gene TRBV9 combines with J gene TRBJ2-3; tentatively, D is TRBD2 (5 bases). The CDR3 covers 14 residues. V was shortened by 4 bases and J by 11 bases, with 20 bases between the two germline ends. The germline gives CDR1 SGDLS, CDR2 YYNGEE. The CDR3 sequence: CASSPGGDYNEQYF. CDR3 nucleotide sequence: TGTGCCAGCAGCCCTGGAGGAGACTACAATGAGCAGTATTTT.

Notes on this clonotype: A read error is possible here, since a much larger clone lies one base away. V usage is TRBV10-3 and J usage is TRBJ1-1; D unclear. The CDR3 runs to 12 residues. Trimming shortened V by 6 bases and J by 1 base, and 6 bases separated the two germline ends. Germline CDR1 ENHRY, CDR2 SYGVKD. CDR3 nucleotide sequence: TGTGCCATCAGCCCAGAGAACACTGAAGCTTTCTTT. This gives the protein CAISPENTEAFF.

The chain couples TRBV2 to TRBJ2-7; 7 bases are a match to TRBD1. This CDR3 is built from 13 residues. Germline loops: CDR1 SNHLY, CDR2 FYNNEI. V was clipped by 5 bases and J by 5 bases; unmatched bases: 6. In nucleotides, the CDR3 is TGTGCCAGCAGTTACGGGCAGGGGGACGAGCAGTACTTC. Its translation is CASSYGQGDEQYF.

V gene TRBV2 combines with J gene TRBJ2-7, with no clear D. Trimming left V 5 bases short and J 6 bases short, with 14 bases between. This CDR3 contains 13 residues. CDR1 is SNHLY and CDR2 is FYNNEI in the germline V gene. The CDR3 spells CASSYPPGSEQYF. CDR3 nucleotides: TGTGCCAGCAGTTACCCTCCGGGCTCCGAGCAGTACTTC.

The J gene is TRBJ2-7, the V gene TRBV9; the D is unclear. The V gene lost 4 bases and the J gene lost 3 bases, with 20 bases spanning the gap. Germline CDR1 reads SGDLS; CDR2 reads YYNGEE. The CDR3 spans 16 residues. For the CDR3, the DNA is TGTGCCAGCAGCCCCCAAGCCAGTCACGTCTACTACGAGCAGTACTTC. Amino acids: CASSPQASHVYYEQYF.

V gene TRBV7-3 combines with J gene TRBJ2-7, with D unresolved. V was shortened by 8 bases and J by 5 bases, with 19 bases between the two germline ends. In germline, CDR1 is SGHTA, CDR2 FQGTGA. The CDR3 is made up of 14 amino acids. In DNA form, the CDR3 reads TGTGCCAGCGGTGGGTCGAGGCCGATCAACGAGCAGTACTTC. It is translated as CASGGSRPINEQYF.

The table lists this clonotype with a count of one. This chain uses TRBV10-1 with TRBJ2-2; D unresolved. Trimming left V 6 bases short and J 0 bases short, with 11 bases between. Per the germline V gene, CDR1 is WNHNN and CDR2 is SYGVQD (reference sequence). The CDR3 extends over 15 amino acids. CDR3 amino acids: CASSPAGPNTGELFF. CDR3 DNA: TGCGCCAGCAGCCCCGCCGGCCCGAACACCGGGGAGCTGTTTTTT.

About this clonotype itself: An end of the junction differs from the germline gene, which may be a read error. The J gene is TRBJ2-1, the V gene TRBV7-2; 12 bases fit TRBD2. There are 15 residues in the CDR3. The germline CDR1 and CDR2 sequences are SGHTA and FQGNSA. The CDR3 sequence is CASSLAGGPTDGQFF. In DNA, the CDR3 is TGTGCCAGCAGCCTAGCGGGAGGGCCCACTGATGGGCAGTTCTTC.

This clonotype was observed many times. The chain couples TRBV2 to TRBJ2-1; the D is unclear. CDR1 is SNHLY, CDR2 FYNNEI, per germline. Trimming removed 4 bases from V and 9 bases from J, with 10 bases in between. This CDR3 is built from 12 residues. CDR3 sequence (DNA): TGTGCCAGCAGTGGTAGGATGAGTGAGCAGTTCTTC. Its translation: CASSGRMSEQFF.

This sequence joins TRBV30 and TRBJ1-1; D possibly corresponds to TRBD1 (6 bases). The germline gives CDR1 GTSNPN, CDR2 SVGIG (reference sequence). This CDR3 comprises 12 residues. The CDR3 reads CAGGQGFPEAFF. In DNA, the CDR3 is TGTGCAGGGGGGCAGGGGTTCCCTGAAGCTTTCTTT. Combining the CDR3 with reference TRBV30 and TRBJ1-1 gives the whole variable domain SQTIHQWPATLVQPVGSPLSLECTVEGTSNPNLYWYRQAAGRGLQLLFYSVGIGQISSEVPQNLSASRPQDRQFILSSKKLLLSDSGFYLCAGGQGFPEAFFGQGTRLTVV.

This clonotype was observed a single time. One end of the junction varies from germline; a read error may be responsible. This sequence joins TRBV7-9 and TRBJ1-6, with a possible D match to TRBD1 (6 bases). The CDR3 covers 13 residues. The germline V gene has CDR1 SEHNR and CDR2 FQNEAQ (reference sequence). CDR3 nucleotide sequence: TGTGCCAGCAGTACCCAGGGGCCCTACGAGCAGTACTTT. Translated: CASSTQGPYEQYF.

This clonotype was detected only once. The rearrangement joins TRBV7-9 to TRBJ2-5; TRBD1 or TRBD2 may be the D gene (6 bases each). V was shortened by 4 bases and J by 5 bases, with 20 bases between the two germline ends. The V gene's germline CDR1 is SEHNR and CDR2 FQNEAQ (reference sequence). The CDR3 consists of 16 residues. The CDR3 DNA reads TGTGCCAGCAGCTCTACTAGCTGGGGGCAGGTGGAGACCCAGTACTTC. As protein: CASSSTSWGQVETQYF.

CDR3 amino acids: CASSWGGYEQYF. The CDR3 DNA follows: TGTGCCAGCAGCTGGGGGGGCTACGAGCAGTACTTC. The chain recombines TRBV7-9 with TRBJ2-7; 7 bases fit TRBD2. The CDR3 sequence is 12 residues long. V shed 4 bases, J shed 3 bases, and the junction held 0 bases outside the gene matches. The germline V gene has CDR1 SEHNR and CDR2 FQNEAQ (reference sequence).

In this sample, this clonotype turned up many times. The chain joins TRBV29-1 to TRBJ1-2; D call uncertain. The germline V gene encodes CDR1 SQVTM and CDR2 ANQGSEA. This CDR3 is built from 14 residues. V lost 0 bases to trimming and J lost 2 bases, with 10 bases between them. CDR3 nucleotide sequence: TGCAGCGTTGAAGAACCGGTCAGAAACTATGGCTACACCTTC. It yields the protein CSVEEPVRNYGYTF.

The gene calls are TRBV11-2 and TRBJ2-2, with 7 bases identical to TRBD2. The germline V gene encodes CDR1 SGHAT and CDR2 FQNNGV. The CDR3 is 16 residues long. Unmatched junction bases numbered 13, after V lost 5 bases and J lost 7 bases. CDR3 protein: CASSILVGRTVGELFF. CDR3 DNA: TGTGCCAGCAGCATTCTTGTCGGGAGGACGGTCGGGGAGCTGTTTTTT.

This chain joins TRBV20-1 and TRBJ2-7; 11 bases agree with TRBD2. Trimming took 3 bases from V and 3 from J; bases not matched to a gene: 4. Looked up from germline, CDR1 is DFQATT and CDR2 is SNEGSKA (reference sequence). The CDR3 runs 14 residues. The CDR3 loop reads CSASATSGVYEQYF. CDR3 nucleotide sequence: TGCAGTGCTAGTGCGACTAGCGGGGTCTACGAGCAGTACTTC.

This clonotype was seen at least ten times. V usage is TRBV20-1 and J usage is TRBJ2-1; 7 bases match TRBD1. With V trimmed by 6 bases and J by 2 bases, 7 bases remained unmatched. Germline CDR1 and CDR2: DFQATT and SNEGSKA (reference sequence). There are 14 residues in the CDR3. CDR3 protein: CSADPGTAYNEQFF. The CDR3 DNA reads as TGCAGTGCGGATCCCGGGACAGCCTACAATGAGCAGTTCTTC.

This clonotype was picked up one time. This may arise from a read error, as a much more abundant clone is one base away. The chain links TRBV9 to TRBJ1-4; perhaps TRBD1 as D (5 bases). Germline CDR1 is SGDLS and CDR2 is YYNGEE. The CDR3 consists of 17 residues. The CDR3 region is CASNVGQTGATNEKLFF. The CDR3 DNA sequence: TGTGCCAGCAACGTAGGGCAGACGGGGGCAACTAATGAAAAACTGTTTTTT.

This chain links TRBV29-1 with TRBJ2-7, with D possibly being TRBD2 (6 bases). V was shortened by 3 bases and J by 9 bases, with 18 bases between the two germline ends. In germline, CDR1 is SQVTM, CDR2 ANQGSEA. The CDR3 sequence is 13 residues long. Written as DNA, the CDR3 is TGCAGCGTTGAGCCGATAGAGGGAGGTCGGCAGTACTTC. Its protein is CSVEPIEGGRQYF.

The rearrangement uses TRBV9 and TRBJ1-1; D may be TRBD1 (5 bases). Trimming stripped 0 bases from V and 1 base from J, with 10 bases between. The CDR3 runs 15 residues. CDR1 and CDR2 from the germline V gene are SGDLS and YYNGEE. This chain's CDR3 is CASSVGGAGNTEAFF. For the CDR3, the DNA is TGTGCCAGCAGCGTAGGAGGGGCAGGGAACACTGAAGCTTTCTTT.

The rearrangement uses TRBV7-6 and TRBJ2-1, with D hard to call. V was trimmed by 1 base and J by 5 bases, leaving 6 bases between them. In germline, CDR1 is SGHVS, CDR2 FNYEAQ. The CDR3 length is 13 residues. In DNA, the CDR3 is TGTGCCAGCAGCTTAGTAGCCCACAATGAGCAGTTCTTC. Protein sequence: CASSLVAHNEQFF.

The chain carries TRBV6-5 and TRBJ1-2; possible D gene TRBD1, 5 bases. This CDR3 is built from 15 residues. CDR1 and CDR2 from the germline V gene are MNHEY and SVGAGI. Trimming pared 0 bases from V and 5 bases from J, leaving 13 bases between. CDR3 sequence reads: CASSYSGGRSYGYTF. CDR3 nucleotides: TGTGCCAGCAGTTACTCTGGGGGACGCTCGTATGGCTACACCTTC.